This paragraph covers one TCR beta chain sequence. The junction and the germline gene differ at one end; a read error may be behind it. The template was RNA from unsorted bulk tissue. Chemotherapy-naive patients with new lung cancer underwent thoracic surgery in China, August–late 2014. This record comes from a study of tumor and adjacent non-tumor tissue in lung cancer. Looking at the study overall: Aged about 30 to 76 years, patients included under 13 men and 4 to 6 women with stage I to III disease. Samples averaged around 4.2 million productive TCRbeta reads each.

CDR3 length: 17 residues. Germline V gene sequence: CDR1 SGHAT, CDR2 FQNNGV. A modified ARM-PCR protocol with three rounds of nested PCR amplified TCRbeta. MiXCR, applied by TCRdb to the multiplex PCR reads, yields one record per CDR3 protein. The sample has 220,000 or so distinct CDR3 sequences; 71% are singletons. The chain carries TRBV11-2 and TRBJ1-4, with D possibly being TRBD1 (5 bases). The specimen was lung tumor tissue. The clonotype originates from a man in his sixties with non-small cell lung cancer. CDR3 sequence reads: CAGSLQMPGPHGRKLFF. Here the CDR3 DNA reads TGTGCCGGCAGCTTACAAATGCCGGGACCCCACGGAAGAAAACTGTTTTTT.